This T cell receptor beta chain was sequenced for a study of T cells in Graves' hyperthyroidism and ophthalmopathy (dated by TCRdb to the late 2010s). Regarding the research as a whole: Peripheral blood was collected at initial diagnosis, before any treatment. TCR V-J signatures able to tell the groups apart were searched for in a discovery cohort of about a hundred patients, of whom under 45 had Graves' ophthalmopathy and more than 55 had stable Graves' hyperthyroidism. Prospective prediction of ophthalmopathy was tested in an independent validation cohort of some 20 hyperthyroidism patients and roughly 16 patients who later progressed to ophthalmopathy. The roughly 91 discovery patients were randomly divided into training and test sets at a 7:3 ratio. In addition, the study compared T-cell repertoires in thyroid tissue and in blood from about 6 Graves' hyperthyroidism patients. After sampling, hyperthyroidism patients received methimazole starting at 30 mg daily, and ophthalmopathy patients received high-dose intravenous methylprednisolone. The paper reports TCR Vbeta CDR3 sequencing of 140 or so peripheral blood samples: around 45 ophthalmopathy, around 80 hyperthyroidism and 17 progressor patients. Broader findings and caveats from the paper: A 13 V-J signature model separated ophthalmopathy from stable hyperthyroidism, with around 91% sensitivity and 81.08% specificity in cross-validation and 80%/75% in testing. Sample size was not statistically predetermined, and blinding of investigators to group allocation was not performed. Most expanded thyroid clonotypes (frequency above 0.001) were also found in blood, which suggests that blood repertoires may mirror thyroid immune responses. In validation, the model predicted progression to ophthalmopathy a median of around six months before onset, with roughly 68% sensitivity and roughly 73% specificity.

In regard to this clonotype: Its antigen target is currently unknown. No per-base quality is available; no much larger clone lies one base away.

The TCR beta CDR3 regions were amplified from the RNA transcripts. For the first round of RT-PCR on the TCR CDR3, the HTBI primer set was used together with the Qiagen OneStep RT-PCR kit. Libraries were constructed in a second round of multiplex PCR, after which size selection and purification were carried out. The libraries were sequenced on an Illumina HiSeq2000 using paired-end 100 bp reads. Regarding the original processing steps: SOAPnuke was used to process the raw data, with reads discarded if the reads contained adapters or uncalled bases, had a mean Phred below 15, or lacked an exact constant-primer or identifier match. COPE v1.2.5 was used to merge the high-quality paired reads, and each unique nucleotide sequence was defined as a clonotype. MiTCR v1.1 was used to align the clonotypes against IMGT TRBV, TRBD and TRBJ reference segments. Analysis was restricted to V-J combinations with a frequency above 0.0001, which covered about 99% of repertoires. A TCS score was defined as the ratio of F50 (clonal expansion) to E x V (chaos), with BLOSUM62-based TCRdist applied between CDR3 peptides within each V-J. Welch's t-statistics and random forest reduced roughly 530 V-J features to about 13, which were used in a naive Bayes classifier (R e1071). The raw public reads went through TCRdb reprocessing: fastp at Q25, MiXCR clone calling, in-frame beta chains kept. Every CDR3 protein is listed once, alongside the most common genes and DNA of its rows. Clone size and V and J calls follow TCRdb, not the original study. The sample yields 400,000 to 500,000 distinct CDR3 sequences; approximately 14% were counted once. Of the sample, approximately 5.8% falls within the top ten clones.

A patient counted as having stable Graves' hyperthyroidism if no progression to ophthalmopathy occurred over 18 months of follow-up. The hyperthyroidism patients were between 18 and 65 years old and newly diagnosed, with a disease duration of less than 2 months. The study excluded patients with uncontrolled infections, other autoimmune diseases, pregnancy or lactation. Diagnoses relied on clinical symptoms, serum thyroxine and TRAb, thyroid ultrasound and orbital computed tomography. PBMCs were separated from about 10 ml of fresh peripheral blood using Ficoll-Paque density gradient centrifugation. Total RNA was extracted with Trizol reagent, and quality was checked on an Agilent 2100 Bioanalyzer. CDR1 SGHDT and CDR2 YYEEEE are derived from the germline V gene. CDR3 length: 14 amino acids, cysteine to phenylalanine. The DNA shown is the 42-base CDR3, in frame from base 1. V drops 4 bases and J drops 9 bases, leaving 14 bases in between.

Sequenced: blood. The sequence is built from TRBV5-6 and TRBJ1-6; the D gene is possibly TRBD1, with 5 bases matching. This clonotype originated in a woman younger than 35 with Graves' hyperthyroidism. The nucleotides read TGTGCCAGCAGCGGGACTCGCGGTGCTTCACCCCTCCACTTT. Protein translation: CASSGTRGASPLHF.